This TCR beta chain was identified in a study of blood T cell repertoires in COVID-19. The CDR3 extends over 18 amino acids. Per the germline V gene, CDR1 is MNHEY and CDR2 is SMNVEV (reference sequence). V trimming: 3 bases; J trimming: 0 bases; junction bases outside the gene matches: 9. Here immunoSEQ multiplex PCR was the method, and the copy in TCRdb shows in-frame clones only, minus some. The table records about 230,000 clones, 83% of them present only once. V gene TRBV27 combines with J gene TRBJ1-3, with 9 bases matching TRBD1. The sequencing input was peripheral blood. The sequence was collected from a woman in her fifties or sixties with acute or convalescent COVID-19. The CDR3 nucleotides read TGTGCCAGCAGTTTTGGTCCGGGACAGGGAGACTCTGGAAACACCATATATTTT. Encoded protein: CASSFGPGQGDSGNTIYF.